This TCR beta chain was recorded in a study of blood T cell repertoires in COVID-19. In the original processing: By means of reference gene primer amplification, nucleated cell counts were estimated. Generated by immunoSEQ multiplex PCR, the TCRdb table keeps only in-frame clones and is missing some. That table gives V, J and clone size, and the DNA gave D and trimming. This sample carries about 120,000 clones, roughly 89% of them seen once, and the ten largest clones take under 4.5%. The V segment lost 5 bases and the J segment 1 base; nucleotides outside the gene matches: 9. Germline V lookup: CDR1 SGHTA, CDR2 FQGNSA. The CDR3 extends over 16 amino acids. Seattle patients were enrolled during active infection and followed longitudinally.

Sequenced input: peripheral blood. The clonotype was recovered from a woman aged 60 to 75 with COVID-19, enrolled during active disease. The V and J genes are TRBV7-2 and TRBJ2-3; 7 positions agree with TRBD1. CDR3 protein: CASSPEGARGTDTQYF. For the CDR3, the DNA is TGTGCCAGCAGCCCCGAGGGGGCGCGGGGCACAGATACGCAGTATTTT. Variable domain in full (rest from reference TRBV7-2 and TRBJ2-3): GAGVSQSPSNKVTEKGKDVELRCDPISGHTALYWYRQSLGQGLEFLIYFQGNSAPDKSGLPSDRFSAERTGGSVSTLTIQRTQQEDSAVYLCASSPEGARGTDTQYFGPGTRLTVL.